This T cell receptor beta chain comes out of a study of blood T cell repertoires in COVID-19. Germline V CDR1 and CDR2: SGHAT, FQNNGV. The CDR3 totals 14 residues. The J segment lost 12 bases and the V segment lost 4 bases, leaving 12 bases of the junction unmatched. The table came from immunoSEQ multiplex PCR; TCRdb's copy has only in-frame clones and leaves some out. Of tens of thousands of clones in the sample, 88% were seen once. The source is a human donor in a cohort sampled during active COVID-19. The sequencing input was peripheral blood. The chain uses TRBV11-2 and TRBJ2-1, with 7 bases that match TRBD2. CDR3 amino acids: CASSSIAGLQVQFF. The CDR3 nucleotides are TGTGCCAGCAGCTCCATAGCGGGTCTCCAGGTGCAGTTCTTC.